This note documents a single T cell receptor (beta chain) sequence. The target of this receptor is not known. No quality values exist for individual bases; no much larger clone is one base distant. This record comes from a study of cytomegalovirus exposure and HLA in healthy donors (dated by TCRdb to between 2016 and 2019). Study-level background: An earlier analysis of several hundred of the donors reported 250 to 300 Gb of sequence data and 100 million to 140 million unique TCR beta sequences from 150 million to 200 million T cells. To decide whether each TCR beta V gene segment behaved as functional or pseudogenic, an earlier analysis of 587 of the donors relied on high-throughput TCR beta sequencing. The number of donors typed differed by locus, with roughly 620-630 for A, B, C, DRB1 and DQB1, approximately 500 for DQA1, some 570 for DPA1, and approximately 470 for DPB1. Roughly 5 DR-DQ haplotypes were handled as single units for association and clustering because linkage in the cohort was strong. Class I and class II HLA loci were covered by the typing at four-digit resolution. The study aimed to test whether signatures of past pathogen exposure could be identified by cataloging public T cell receptors. Among some 400 genotyped donors of the cohort, an average of around 250,000 unique TCR beta nucleotide sequences was sequenced per donor, of which about 19% were non-productive. An early release covering roughly 640 HLA-typed donors comprised about 300 gigabases of sequencing data and roughly 86 million unique TCR sequences. Donor age, sex, ethnicity and CMV serostatus were collected together with the repertoire data. The study used immunosequencing to profile the T cell repertoires of hundreds of subjects and linked those repertoires to cytomegalovirus serostatus. A later genetic analysis used genome-wide SNP genotypes for about 65% of the 666 donors, treating that subset as a discovery cohort. Among the roughly 400 genotyped donors, approximately 81% belonged to the genetic ancestry cluster associated with self-reported Caucasian donors. A later analysis re-examined previously published TCR beta repertoires from roughly 650 donors and added high-resolution HLA genotyping to investigate patterns of TCR occurrence. Besides the first cohort of roughly 660 subjects, a separate validation cohort made up of roughly 130 different subjects was used. To predict cytomegalovirus infection status, the study brought together high-throughput TCR immunosequencing, statistical association of individual TCRs with disease status, and machine learning. Every discovery cohort repertoire had been produced on one sequencing platform. Rather than drawing on any new phenotypic data, the later analysis identified candidate immune exposures from TCR beta sequences and the way those sequences occurred across donors.

The cohort consisted of 600 to 700 healthy bone marrow donors. All cohort members were sampled while nominally healthy, although unrecorded immune exposures were likely present. The donor tested CMV seronegative, placing the donor among the roughly 400 seronegative members of the cohort. A peripheral blood sample was collected from each donor, and TCR beta sequencing was performed on peripheral blood mononuclear cells. The Qiagen DNeasy Blood Extraction Kit was used to extract genomic DNA from the blood cell samples. The library relied on the immunoSEQ multiplex PCR assay. The multiplex PCR relied on a mix of 60 forward primers for TCR Vbeta segments and 13 reverse primers for TCR Jbeta segments. Amplification of the CDR3 region of rearranged TCR beta genes was performed with a multiplex PCR assay on genomic DNA. The amplified TCR beta libraries were sequenced on the Illumina HiSeq System as 87-base-pair reads. The study's own analysis went as follows. A later analysis tallied approximately 87 million unique TCR beta chains across the 700 or so repertoires, and about 12 million of those chains were shared by two or more donors. A nearest-neighbor algorithm error-corrected the raw reads and collapsed the reads into unique sequences, merging closely related sequences to remove PCR and sequencing errors. CDR3 sequences were aligned to IMGT reference sequences to assign V, D and J gene segments. For a sequence to be retained, at least a six-nucleotide match to both a V gene segment and a J gene segment was required. A rearrangement was called productive if the CDR3 had no stop codons and remained in frame with V and J, and every other rearrangement was called non-productive. CDR3 was defined according to IMGT convention as the region running from the second conserved V-encoded cysteine to the conserved J-encoded phenylalanine. The earlier analysis of a few hundred of the donors excluded sequences that lacked an unambiguous match to a single V gene segment. In an earlier analysis of approximately 500 of the donors, a V segment was called functional when productive rearrangements were above 56.7%, and segregating when the standard deviation between donors exceeded 5%. A statistical classification framework was built to diagnose cytomegalovirus status from the catalog of TCR beta chain sequences. In a later analysis, V and J genes were assigned by comparing TCR nucleotide sequences against IMGT/GENE-DB human TR gene sequences. In a later analysis, CDR3 sequences and most-parsimonious VDJ recombination scenarios were assigned using the TCRdist pipeline. A later analysis defined each TCR beta chain by its CDR3 amino acid sequence plus V-gene family, and excluded reads lacking a unique V-gene family. As a way to deal with suspected cross-contamination and a sequencing artifact, a later analysis dropped 450 to 700 nucleotide sequences that were highly shared and had low generation probability. In a later analysis, a clonal expansion index was calculated for each public chain from normalized within-repertoire ranks of inferred template counts. A later analysis computed generation probabilities with a VDJ recombination model fitted to out-of-frame rearrangements, and checked the results against IGoR. A later analysis scored TCR-TCR, TCR-HLA and TCR-CMV co-occurrence with hypergeometric tests, applying a repertoire-size bias correction to TCR pairs. To estimate false discovery rates, a later analysis permuted the HLA or CMV assignments 20 times. In a later analysis, co-occurring TCRs were grouped using DBSCAN, and TCRdist sequence similarity was added for clustering within HLA-allele-positive subsets. For co-occurrence clustering, repertoires with fewer than 30,000 or more than 120,000 public chains were excluded, along with four or five repertoires with anomalous nucleotide sharing. This immuneACCESS table, as held by TCRdb, lists in-frame sequences with V and J called but not all clones. Of the missing ones, under half trace to an unresolved V gene in checked studies; the others have no known cause. From that table come the V and J calls and clone size; the DNA was used to work out D and trimming. This sample holds around 110,000 clones; 65% to 85% were observed only once. In total, the top ten clones hold about 2.3% of the sample.

What the research found in general, with its limitations: Only TCR beta chains were sequenced in this cohort, and the absence of alpha or paired-chain data limited detectable features. Most TCR sequences were observed very rarely across donors, whereas some public TCRs were present in many individuals. Some IMGT-functional V segments, including TRBV6-2 and TRBV6-3, could not be told apart with the 87-base-pair reads, so those segments were excluded. A later analysis found that most CMV-associated TCR beta chains appeared HLA-restricted, with HLA associations seemingly driven largely by CMV exposure. Correlated functional status among segregating V segments might reflect linkage disequilibrium, but an unknown experimental factor could not be ruled out. Because HLA typing was missing for some donors at each locus, association tests included only the typed subset. Because counts were too low, around 18 rarely observed V segments, including chromosome 9 orphons, were left out of the earlier analysis of several hundred of the donors. Cytomegalovirus status was reported to be diagnosed by the classifier with high specificity and sensitivity in both the original and validation cohorts. The authors suggested that the approach could potentially be extended to other disease states and immunological phenotypes. A cluster of highly shared sequence variants was judged likely to be a technical artifact of the sequencing pipeline. Compared with equally common non-associated chains, HLA-associated TCR beta chains in a later analysis were more clonally expanded and had lower generation probabilities. In the study, 150 to 200 TCR beta chains were listed as associated with cytomegalovirus. Roughly uniform sequencing depth across donors was assumed in presence/absence analyses, although this assumption may not hold. According to a later analysis, TCR association rates differed among HLA loci, with DRB1 alleles showing the most associated TCRs and HLA-C alleles showing the fewest. An association between a missense DCLRE1C variant and V-gene and J-gene trimming of TCR beta chains was found in a later genetic analysis and replicated in an independent cohort. The only immune exposure information available for the cohort was CMV serostatus. A later analysis reported that several top co-occurrence clusters appeared linked to parvovirus B19, influenza, CMV and Epstein-Barr virus. When HLA alleles, especially DR and DQ, strongly co-occurred, attributing TCR associations to individual alleles was difficult. A further reported finding was that TCR beta sequences accurately predicted the HLA-A and HLA-B alleles for most subjects in the first cohort. A later analysis associated about 17,000 TCR beta sequences with specific HLA alleles at a false discovery rate of 0.05. In vitro tests confirmed that three of the cytomegalovirus-associated TCR beta chains recognize cytomegalovirus antigens. In an earlier analysis of about 600 of the donors, most TCR beta V segments appeared in productive rearrangements about 87% or about 30% of the time, broadly matching IMGT annotations. A later genetic analysis reported fewer N-insertions in productive TCRs among donors in an Asian-associated ancestry cluster than the roughly 700-donor mean.

At the junction V is shortened by 5 bases and J by 6 bases, with 16 bases in between. From its cysteine to its phenylalanine, the CDR3 spans 14 amino acids. Just the 42-base CDR3 DNA is kept, in frame starting at base 1. The germline V gene (reference sequence) provides CDR1 SEHNR and CDR2 FQNEAQ. The clonotype originates from a man aged 25 to 45 in good health and CMV-seronegative. Source material: PBMCs. The rearrangement combines TRBV7-9 with TRBJ1-2; TRBD1 is a weak D gene call, 5 bases matching. The CDR3 reads as follows: CASSPSTAHHGYTF. DNA sequence: TGTGCCAGCAGCCCGTCGACAGCTCACCATGGCTACACCTTC. Here the CDR3 is joined to the reference TRBV7-9 and TRBJ1-2 genes, and the full variable domain is: DTGVSQNPRHKITKRGQNVTFRCDPISEHNRLYWYRQTLGQGPEFLTYFQNEAQLEKSRLLSDRFSAERPKGSFSTLEIQRTEQGDSAMYLCASSPSTAHHGYTFGSGTRLTVV.